The present TCR beta chain was sequenced within a study of identical twins. This clonotype was counted between two and nine times. All donors were healthy, and all were Caucasian. TCRdb analysed the 5' RACE reads with MiXCR anew, one entry per CDR3 protein. Among hundreds of thousands of distinct CDR3 sequences listed, 15% to 20% were seen once. The sample was also reused in another study, on T cells expressing NK-cell markers.

The receptor was isolated from a woman aged 18-29 years in good health. Sample: PBMCs.

The chain's CDR3 is CSARSSRGPESTDTQYF. Written as DNA, the CDR3 is TGCAGTGCCCGAAGCTCCCGGGGGCCGGAGAGCACAGATACGCAGTATTTT. The V call is TRBV20-1, the J call TRBJ2-3, with D perhaps assigned TRBD1 or TRBD2 (6 bases each). Germline V gene sequence: CDR1 DFQATT, CDR2 SNEGSKA (reference sequence). Trimming pared 6 bases from V and 0 bases from J, leaving 22 bases between. This CDR3 contains 17 residues.